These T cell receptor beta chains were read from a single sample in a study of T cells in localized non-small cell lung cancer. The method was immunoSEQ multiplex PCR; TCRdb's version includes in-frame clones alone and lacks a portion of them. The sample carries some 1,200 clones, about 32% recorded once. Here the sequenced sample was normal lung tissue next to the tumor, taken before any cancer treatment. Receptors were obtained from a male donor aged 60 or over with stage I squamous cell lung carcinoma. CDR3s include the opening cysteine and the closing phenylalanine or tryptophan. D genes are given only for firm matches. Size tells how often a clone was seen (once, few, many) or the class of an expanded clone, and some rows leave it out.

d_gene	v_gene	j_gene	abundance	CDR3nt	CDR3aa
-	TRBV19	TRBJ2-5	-	TGTGCCAGTAGTGGTCGATTGGGAGAGACCCAGTACTTC	CASSGRLGETQYF
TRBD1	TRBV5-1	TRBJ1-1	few	TGCGCCAGCAGCTGGGACAGCAAACAAGGGGAAGCTTTCTTT	CASSWDSKQGEAFF
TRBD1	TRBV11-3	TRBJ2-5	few	TGTGCCAGCAGACTCACAGGGGCCGGGGAGACCCAGTACTTC	CASRLTGAGETQYF
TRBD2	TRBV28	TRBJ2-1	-	TGTGCCAGCAGTTTGTCTCTAGCGGGAGGGTACAATGAGCAGTTCTTC	CASSLSLAGGYNEQFF
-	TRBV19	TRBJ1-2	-	TGTGCCAGTAGTATCGGGCAGGGCGGGGGCTACACCTTC	CASSIGQGGGYTF
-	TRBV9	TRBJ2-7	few	TGTGCCAGCAGTCGCACAGCCTCGGTGGCCGAGCAGTACTTC	CASSRTASVAEQYF
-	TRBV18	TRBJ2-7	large	TGTGCCAGCTCAGGACAGTCTCTGGAGCAGTACTTC	CASSGQSLEQYF
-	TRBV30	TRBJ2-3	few	TGTGCCTGGAGTAAACTAGGGACCATTTTCACAGATACGCAGTATTTT	CAWSKLGTIFTDTQYF
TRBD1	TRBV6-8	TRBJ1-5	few	TGTGCCAGCAGTGACCCGGGACAGGTGGGAGTTTTTGGTCAGCCCCAGCATTTT	CASSDPGQVGVFGQPQHF
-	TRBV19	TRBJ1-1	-	TGTGCCAGTAGTAGGAAAGGGGGGAACACTGAAGCTTTCTTT	CASSRKGGNTEAFF